A selection of T cell receptor beta chains follows, all from one sample in a study of response to subunit inactivated influenza vaccine. TCRdb recomputed calls from the RT-PCR reads with MiXCR, one row per CDR3 protein. The sample shows some 540,000 distinct CDR3 sequences, roughly 23% of them seen only once. The sample was also reused in another study, on T cells expressing NK-cell markers.

Sample: CD4+ T cells sorted from PBMCs, taken 11 to 12 days after vaccination. Every receptor here comes from a middle-aged man who received an inactivated influenza vaccine. CDR3s include the opening cysteine and the closing phenylalanine or tryptophan. D genes are given only for firm matches. Clone size is stated in some rows and not others, as once, few, many or a class when expanded.

size,V,J,D,CDR3,DNA
.,TRBV9,TRBJ2-1,.,CASSPTPGPYNEQFF,TGTGCCAGCAGCCCAACTCCAGGGCCATACAATGAGCAGTTCTTC
.,TRBV24-1,TRBJ2-1,.,CATSDSSPSSYNEQFF,TGTGCCACCAGTGATTCTAGCCCGAGCTCCTACAATGAGCAGTTCTTC
.,TRBV15,TRBJ1-4,.,CATSRQTGHNEKLFF,TGTGCCACCAGCAGACAGACAGGACATAATGAAAAACTGTTTTTT
.,TRBV6-5,TRBJ1-5,.,CASSYSKQQPQHF,TGTGCCAGCAGTTACTCAAAACAACAGCCCCAGCATTTT
many,TRBV25-1,TRBJ2-5,.,CASSQLTQQETQYF,TGTGCCAGCAGCCAACTCACACAACAAGAGACCCAGTACTTC
.,TRBV4-2,TRBJ2-7,TRBD1,CASSQVEDRIPYEQYF,TGTGCCAGCAGCCAAGTTGAGGACAGGATTCCCTACGAGCAGTACTTC
.,TRBV29-1,TRBJ2-1,.,CSVALLAGEQFF,TGCAGCGTTGCACTGTTGGCGGGAGAGCAGTTCTTC
.,TRBV2,TRBJ2-7,.,CASSARSGEQYF,TGTGCCAGCAGTGCTCGGTCCGGGGAGCAGTACTTC
few,TRBV6-2/TRBV6-3,TRBJ2-5,TRBD1,CASSPKPRTGARGTQYF,TGTGCCAGCAGCCCCAAGCCCCGGACAGGCGCAAGGGGGACCCAGTACTTC
many,TRBV29-1,TRBJ2-5,.,CSVERETQYF,TGCAGCGTTGAGCGGGAGACCCAGTACTTC
few,TRBV18,TRBJ1-4,TRBD1,CASSPFQGASEKLFF,TGTGCCAGCTCACCATTCCAGGGGGCATCAGAAAAACTGTTTTTT
few,TRBV24-1,TRBJ2-5,.,CATSDRRVQETQYF,TGTGCCACCAGTGACCGGCGGGTACAAGAGACCCAGTACTTC
few,TRBV7-8,TRBJ2-7,TRBD1,CASSSGQGAPSYEQYF,TGTGCCAGCAGCTCGGGACAGGGGGCTCCCTCCTACGAGCAGTACTTC
.,TRBV2,TRBJ2-1,TRBD2,CATGGSGGTLTYNEQFF,TGTGCCACCGGAGGTAGCGGGGGCACCTTAACCTACAATGAGCAGTTCTTC
few,TRBV5-5,TRBJ2-5,.,CASSLHRQETQYF,TGTGCCAGCAGCTTACATCGACAAGAGACCCAGTACTTC
.,TRBV5-1,TRBJ2-5,.,CASSLNSEKETQYF,TGCGCCAGCAGCTTGAATAGCGAGAAAGAGACCCAGTACTTC
few,TRBV11-2,TRBJ2-3,.,CASSPYGNLADTQYF,TGTGCCAGCAGCCCTTACGGGAATTTGGCAGATACGCAGTATTTT
.,TRBV10-3,TRBJ1-1,TRBD1,CAISEPGQAMNTEAFF,TGTGCCATCAGTGAACCCGGACAGGCGATGAACACTGAAGCTTTCTTT